This passage covers 26 T cell receptor beta chains from one sample sequenced in a study of Ad26.COV2.S vaccination and SARS-CoV-2 variants. Treatment: roughly 20 received Ad26.COV2.S at low or high dose, single or two shots; roughly five received placebo; per-sample allocation not given. Vaccine and placebo recipients were sampled on day 63 after the first injection. This table comes from immunoSEQ multiplex PCR, and its TCRdb copy is limited to in-frame clones, with some not included. The sample records around 300,000 clones, more than 85% being singletons. The sequences come from peripheral blood, collected in a trial of Ad26.COV2.S vaccine versus placebo. All receptors come from a person aged 18-65 years who received the Ad26.COV2.S COVID-19 vaccine or a placebo.

As to this clone: The same CDR3 is also encoded by other DNA sequences in this sample. The V and J genes are TRBV7-3 and TRBJ2-3; D is ambiguous. The CDR3 is 13 residues long. V lost 4 bases and J lost 0, with 5 bases in between. Germline V gives CDR1 SGHTA, CDR2 FQGTGA. CDR3 region: CASSSSSTDTQYF. Written as DNA, the CDR3 is TGTGCCAGCAGCTCTTCAAGCACAGATACGCAGTATTTT.

The chain recombines TRBV7-9 with TRBJ2-3; 8 bases align to TRBD2. The CDR3 consists of 15 residues. Unmatched junction bases numbered 4, after V lost 1 base and J lost 4 bases. Per the germline V gene, CDR1 is SEHNR and CDR2 is FQNEAQ (reference sequence). As DNA, the CDR3 is TGTGCCAGCAGCTTAGTTGGCGGGAGGCCAGATACGCAGTATTTT. Translated: CASSLVGGRPDTQYF.

The chain links TRBV6-4 to TRBJ2-2, with 10 positions matching TRBD2. Trimming at V came to 5 bases and at J to 0 bases, leaving 6 bases not matched to a gene. Per germline, CDR1 MRHNA and CDR2 SNTAGT. CDR3 length equals 17 residues. The CDR3 region has the DNA TGTGCCAGCAGTTCTAGCGGGAGCCCCGCGAACACCGGGGAGCTGTTTTTT. Protein: CASSSSGSPANTGELFF.

This chain links TRBV28 with TRBJ2-1, with 8 positions matching TRBD2. V was pared by 4 bases and J by 7 bases, with 9 bases of the junction left unmatched. The germline CDR1 and CDR2 sequences are MDHEN and SYDVKM. This CDR3 spans 15 amino acids. The CDR3 loop is CASSYRTGGGNEQFF. Here the CDR3 DNA reads TGTGCCAGCAGTTACCGGACCGGGGGGGGGAATGAGCAGTTCTTC.

This clone was recorded only once. The chain recombines TRBV24-1 with TRBJ2-1, with no clear D. The CDR3 has 13 amino acids. V was pared by 5 bases and J by 8 bases, with 12 bases between. In germline, CDR1 is KGHDR, CDR2 SFDVKD. The CDR3 bases are TGTGCCACCAGTGTCCCCCCATCTGATGAGCAGTTCTTC. Its protein product is CATSVPPSDEQFF.

The chain links TRBV6-4 to TRBJ1-5; TRBD1 might be the D (5 bases). The germline V and J ends were trimmed by 6 bases and 9 bases, with 18 bases remaining between them. The V gene's germline CDR1 is MRHNA and CDR2 SNTAGT. The CDR3 covers 14 residues. CDR3 residues: CASSRQSGLGPQHF. The DNA of the CDR3 is TGTGCCAGCAGCCGACAGTCCGGATTAGGGCCCCAGCATTTT.

V and J are TRBV5-6 and TRBJ1-6; 8 bases are shared with TRBD1. Germline lookup yields CDR1 SGHDT and CDR2 YYEEEE. The CDR3 loop spans 16 amino acids. V was pared by 4 bases and J by 7 bases, with 10 bases of the junction left unmatched. In nucleotides, the CDR3 is TGTGCCAGCAGCACAGCGACAGGGGTGGGGAATTCACCCCTCCACTTT. Protein: CASSTATGVGNSPLHF.

The chain carries TRBV7-2 and TRBJ2-7; the D gene could be TRBD1 or TRBD2 (6 bases each). The germline V gene encodes CDR1 SGHTA and CDR2 FQGNSA. Between the trimmed V and J ends, which lost 5 bases and 0 bases, there was a span of 14 bases. The CDR3 loop spans 15 amino acids. CDR3 nucleotides: TGTGCCAGCAGCCCCCCGGGGGCGGGCTCCTACGAGCAGTACTTC. Its translation: CASSPPGAGSYEQYF.

J is TRBJ1-1 and V is TRBV20-1; D perhaps matches TRBD1 (5 bases). This CDR3 contains 10 residues. V shed 1 base and J shed 10 bases, with 7 bases lying between them. In germline, CDR1 is DFQATT, CDR2 SNEGSKA (reference sequence). The DNA of the CDR3 is TGCAGTGCTAGAGGGCAGGGAGCTTTCTTT. This codes for CSARGQGAFF.

The gene calls are TRBV6-5 and TRBJ1-3, with 9 nucleotides matching TRBD1. Trimming cost V 4 bases and J 8 bases; bases outside gene matches: 6. CDR3 size: 14 residues. Germline CDR1 reads MNHEY; CDR2 reads SVGAGI. The CDR3 DNA reads TGTGCCAGCAGTTGGGACAGGGAGTTGGACACCATATATTTT. Its translation: CASSWDRELDTIYF.

The chain has TRBV30 and TRBJ1-5; 7 nucleotides line up with TRBD1. The V segment lost 5 bases and the J segment 3 bases; nucleotides outside the gene matches: 10. In germline, CDR1 is GTSNPN, CDR2 SVGIG (reference sequence). CDR3 length equals 15 residues. This chain's CDR3 is CAWARPGQYNQPQHF. As DNA, the CDR3 is TGTGCCTGGGCCAGACCGGGACAGTACAATCAGCCCCAGCATTTT.

The gene calls are TRBV2 and TRBJ2-6, with D perhaps TRBD1 or TRBD2 (5 bases each). The CDR3 runs 14 residues. Germline lookup yields CDR1 SNHLY and CDR2 FYNNEI. Between the trimmed V and J ends, which lost 10 bases and 0 bases, there was a span of 10 bases. DNA for the CDR3: TGTGCCATACGGGACGGCTCTGGGGCCAACGTCCTGACTTTC. It yields the protein CAIRDGSGANVLTF.

The chain joins TRBV6-6 to TRBJ2-5, with D perhaps assigned TRBD1 or TRBD2 (5 bases each). The germline V gene encodes CDR1 MNHNY and CDR2 SVGAGI (reference sequence). V lost 2 bases, J lost 3 bases, and 13 bases lay in between. The length of the CDR3 is 15 residues. CDR3 sequence (DNA): TGTGCCAGCAGTTACGCCCCCCGGGGCAAAGAGACCCAGTACTTC. Its protein is CASSYAPRGKETQYF.

This chain joins TRBV6-4 and TRBJ1-4, with 9 bases that match TRBD1. Germline CDR1 and CDR2: MRHNA and SNTAGT. CDR3 length: 16 residues. The ends lost 5 bases at V and 5 bases at J; junction bases unmatched: 9. CDR3 region: CASSKFMTGGNEKLFF. The CDR3 bases are TGTGCCAGCAGTAAATTCATGACAGGGGGAAATGAAAAACTGTTTTTT.

The chain uses TRBV6-1 and TRBJ1-2; 9 bases align to TRBD1. CDR1 and CDR2 (germline): MNHNS, SASEGT. The CDR3 covers 15 residues. V lost 1 base and J lost 8; bases outside the gene matches: 8. This CDR3 reads CASSEGRTGEVGYTF. The CDR3 nucleotides read TGTGCCAGCAGTGAAGGAAGGACAGGGGAAGTCGGCTACACCTTC.

This clone has only one observation. The V gene is TRBV10-2, the J gene TRBJ2-7, with a tentative D call TRBD2 (5 bases). Trimming cost V 6 bases and J 1 base, with 13 bases left between them. There are 14 residues in the CDR3. From germline, CDR1 is WSHSY and CDR2 SAAADI. The CDR3 DNA reads as TGCGCCAGCAGGGACTCCTCTGAGTCCTACGAGCAGTACTTC. It is translated as CASRDSSESYEQYF.

V usage is TRBV2 and J usage is TRBJ2-7; weak D call: TRBD1 (5 bases). V was trimmed by 8 bases and J by 2 bases, leaving 19 bases between them. The CDR3 extends over 15 amino acids. The germline V gene encodes CDR1 SNHLY and CDR2 FYNNEI. CDR3 DNA sequence: TGTGCCAGCGGGGCAGGGTCCGGACGGGCCTACGAGCAGTACTTC. This translates into CASGAGSGRAYEQYF.

The chain employs TRBV19 and TRBJ1-1; D may be TRBD1 (5 bases). This CDR3 is 11 amino acids long. Trimming removed 5 bases at V and 6 bases at J, with 7 bases between. Germline CDR1 reads LNHDA; CDR2 reads SQIVND (reference sequence). This CDR3 is CASSSGAEAFF. The DNA of the CDR3 is TGTGCCAGTAGTTCGGGGGCTGAAGCTTTCTTT.

This chain joins TRBV7-9 and TRBJ2-1; TRBD1 agrees at 8 bases. Unmatched junction bases numbered 7, after V lost 5 bases and J lost 7 bases. Looked up from germline, CDR1 is SEHNR and CDR2 is FQNEAQ (reference sequence). CDR3 length equals 14 residues. The CDR3 sequence: CASSRGQGENEQFF. CDR3 nucleotide sequence: TGTGCCAGCAGCCGAGGACAGGGTGAAAATGAGCAGTTCTTC.

In its sample, this clone was seen once. This chain joins TRBV11-1 and TRBJ2-3; D gene ambiguous. The CDR3 totals 16 residues. V dropped 3 bases and J dropped 1 base, with 14 bases sitting between them. Germline V gene lookup returns CDR1 SGHAT and CDR2 FQDESV (reference sequence). The CDR3 DNA reads as TGTGCCAGCAGCTTTAGGAAGTCTGGTCGCACAGATACGCAGTATTTT. The encoded protein is CASSFRKSGRTDTQYF.

The chain combines TRBV4-2 with TRBJ2-7, with D unresolved. V was shortened by 4 bases and J by 1 base, with 11 bases between the two germline ends. CDR1 LGHNA and CDR2 YNFKEQ come from the germline V gene. The CDR3 runs 14 residues. CDR3 coding DNA: TGTGCCAGCAGCCCCACCCAAGGATCCTACGAGCAGTACTTC. Protein: CASSPTQGSYEQYF.

The chain employs TRBV28 and TRBJ2-7; 9 bases agree with TRBD2. Per germline, CDR1 MDHEN and CDR2 SYDVKM. V shed 6 bases, J shed 0 bases, and the junction held 9 bases outside the gene matches. This CDR3 has 16 residues. CDR3 coding DNA: TGTGCCAGCAGGGGACCGGGACTAGCTAGCTCCTACGAGCAGTACTTC. As protein: CASRGPGLASSYEQYF.

V and J are TRBV6-2 or TRBV6-3 and TRBJ1-1; D remains ambiguous. The germline CDR1 and CDR2 sequences are MNHEY and SVGEGT. The germline V and J ends were trimmed by 5 bases and 5 bases, with 12 bases remaining between them. This CDR3 has 13 amino acids. The CDR3 DNA follows: TGTGCCAGCAGTATAACATTTAGGACTGAAGCTTTCTTT. This translates into CASSITFRTEAFF.

The chain is built from TRBV12-3 or TRBV12-4 and TRBJ1-2; unclear D gene. CDR3 length: 12 amino acids. Trimming left V 9 bases short and J 4 bases short, with 12 bases between. The CDR3 DNA is TGTGCCAGTAGGCAATCTCCCTATGGCTACACCTTC. This sequence encodes CASRQSPYGYTF.

V gene TRBV5-6 combines with J gene TRBJ2-1; 14 nucleotides line up with TRBD2. The V gene end was trimmed by 4 bases and the J gene end by 8 bases; junction bases not matched to a gene: 8. CDR3 length: 16 residues. Germline values: CDR1 SGHDT, CDR2 YYEEEE. The chain's CDR3 is CASSPGGTSGSDEQFF. CDR3 nucleotides: TGTGCCAGCAGCCCAGGCGGGACTAGCGGGAGCGATGAGCAGTTCTTC.

The rearrangement links TRBV6-5 to TRBJ1-1; no firm D call. Germline CDR1 is MNHEY and CDR2 is SVGAGI. CDR3 length equals 12 residues. V was pared by 8 bases and J by 8 bases, with 15 bases between. The CDR3, as DNA: TGTGCCAGCGTTGATTTAGTAGGCGAAGCTTTCTTT. It encodes CASVDLVGEAFF.